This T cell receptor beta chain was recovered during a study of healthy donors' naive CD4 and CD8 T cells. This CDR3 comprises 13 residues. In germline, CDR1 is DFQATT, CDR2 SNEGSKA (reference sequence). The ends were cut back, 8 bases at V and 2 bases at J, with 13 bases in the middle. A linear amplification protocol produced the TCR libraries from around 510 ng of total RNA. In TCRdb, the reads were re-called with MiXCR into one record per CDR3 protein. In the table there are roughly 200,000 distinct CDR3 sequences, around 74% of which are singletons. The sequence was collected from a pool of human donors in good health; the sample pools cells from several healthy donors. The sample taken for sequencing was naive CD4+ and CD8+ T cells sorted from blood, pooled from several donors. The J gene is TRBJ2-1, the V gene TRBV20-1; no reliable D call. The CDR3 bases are TGCAGTCTTTCGACCCGGACCTACAATGAGCAGTTCTTC. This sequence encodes CSLSTRTYNEQFF.